The source of this TCR beta chain is a study of PD-1 blockade in classical Hodgkin lymphoma. This clone was observed once. From germline, CDR1 is SGHRS and CDR2 YFSETQ. This CDR3 spans 15 amino acids. Trimming removed 0 bases at V and 3 bases at J, with 13 bases between. Data came from immunoSEQ multiplex PCR; TCRdb stores just in-frame clones and leaves some out. The sample lists about 31,000 clones, around 86% occurring once. Relapse after autologous stem cell transplantation occurred in every patient, and brentuximab vedotin exposure varied. Purification of CD4+ T cells from thawed PBMCs was achieved by magnetic negative selection.

The chain couples TRBV5-1 to TRBJ2-7; D is possibly TRBD1 (6 bases). This TCR was recovered from a human donor with classical Hodgkin lymphoma. Sequencing used CD4+ T cells from blood, obtained at baseline. CDR3 bases: TGCGCCAGCAGCTTGGAACAGGGAAGGATCTACGAGCAGTACTTC. This encodes CASSLEQGRIYEQYF.